Included here is one T cell receptor beta chain sequence, with context. The data were taken from a study of T cell changes during pregnancy in multiple sclerosis. This CDR3 is 14 amino acids long. Here immunoSEQ multiplex PCR was the method, and the copy in TCRdb shows in-frame clones only, minus some. This sample has roughly 80,000 clones, with about 91% found just once. The material sequenced was peripheral blood, taken before pregnancy. The clonotype comes from a female donor with multiple sclerosis, enrolled in a pregnancy study. This chain joins TRBV21-1 and TRBJ2-7; the table's D call, TRBD1, was not checked against the DNA. TRBV21-1 is deemed a pseudogene. The CDR3 here is CASSPGQNSYEQYF. The CDR3 nucleotides are TGTGCCAGCAGTCCGGGACAGAACTCCTACGAGCAGTACTTC.